One sample yielded the 10 T cell receptor beta chains listed below, sequenced in a study of CXCR3-negative and CXCR3-positive naive CD8 T cells. 5' RACE with UMI labels generated the TRB cDNA libraries. Reprocessing the 5' RACE reads, TCRdb reports a single entry for every CDR3 protein and omits DNA. This table lists 120,000 to 150,000 distinct CDR3 sequences. These receptors have no known antigen. Study-wide results and caveats: Against CXCR3-negative naive cells, CXCR3-positive naive cells showed more hydrophobic TRB CDR3s.

Source material: naive CXCR3+ CD8+ T cells from blood. Subset described: CD45RO-CCR7+CD27+CD95- naive CD8+ T cells expressing CXCR3 (TNR3+). These receptors were obtained from a human donor in good health. Some clones in this sample may be carry-over from other donors' samples.

This chain uses TRBV29-1 with TRBJ2-1. Germline CDR1 reads SQVTM; CDR2 reads ANQGSEA. The CDR3 contains 11 residues. The CDR3 loop reads CSADLDNEQFF.

The V call is TRBV5-1, the J call TRBJ2-3; no DNA is available, so the TRBD1 call from TCRdb remains unchecked. The CDR3 spans 15 residues. Germline CDR1 and CDR2: SGHRS and YFSETQ. CDR3 residues: CASSLRDNRPDTQYF.

The gene calls are TRBV6-2 or TRBV6-3 and TRBJ1-5; TCRdb proposes TRBD1, but this gene call is untestable without DNA. Per the germline V gene, CDR1 is MNHEY and CDR2 is SVGEGT. This CDR3 comprises 15 residues. The CDR3: CASSYGDSSNQPQHF.

This CDR3 reads CASSSSVYEQYF. V is TRBV5-6 and J is TRBJ2-7. The CDR3 length is 12 residues. The V gene's germline CDR1 is SGHDT and CDR2 YYEEEE. The variable domain in full, completed from reference TRBV5-6 and TRBJ2-7, reads DAGVTQSPTHLIKTRGQQVTLRCSPKSGHDTVSWYQQALGQGPQFIFQYYEEEERQRGNFPDRFSGHQFPNYSSELNVNALLLGDSALYLCASSSSVYEQYFGPGTRLTVT.

The CDR3: CSARLAGDMVNEQFF. The chain is built from TRBV20-1 and TRBJ2-1; TCRdb's D call, TRBD2, is unchecked because there is no DNA. CDR3 length: 15 amino acids. Germline V gives CDR1 DFQATT, CDR2 SNEGSKA (reference sequence).

The chain has TRBV20-1 and TRBJ2-5; TCRdb's D gene call, TRBD2, goes unchecked for lack of DNA. This CDR3 region has 13 residues. Per germline, CDR1 DFQATT and CDR2 SNEGSKA (reference sequence). CDR3 sequence: CSARAVSVETQYF.

The chain recombines TRBV5-1 with TRBJ2-3. The CDR3 has 12 amino acids. The V gene's germline CDR1 is SGHRS and CDR2 YFSETQ. CDR3 in amino acids: CASRDLTDTQYF.

The chain links TRBV10-1 to TRBJ1-1; lacking DNA, the TRBD1 call made by TCRdb goes unchecked. Germline CDR1 WNHNN, CDR2 SYGVQD (reference sequence). The CDR3 runs 13 residues. CDR3 protein: CASSGRDSAEAFF.

The V gene is TRBV4-1, the J gene TRBJ2-1; TCRdb's assignment of TRBD2 cannot be checked, as there is no DNA. Germline CDR1 is MGHRA and CDR2 is YSYEKL. The CDR3 covers 16 residues. The CDR3 loop reads CASGGKREGVYNEQFF.

This chain connects TRBV7-2 to TRBJ2-7; TCRdb's D call, TRBD1, is unchecked because there is no DNA. Germline V CDR1 and CDR2: SGHTA, FQGNSA. The CDR3 length is 13 residues. CDR3 region: CASSNLGQFEQYF.